The clone carrying this TCR beta chain was counted only a few times. Its antigen remains unidentified. RNA was isolated and reverse transcribed to cDNA, the sequencing template. Data came from immunoSEQ multiplex PCR; TCRdb stores just in-frame clones and leaves some out. This table has some 180,000 clones, about 63% appearing once. The sample is drawn from a study of CD8+ T cells in alopecia areata. Study results and limitations: Normal scalp had lower clonality than lesional scalp, with alopecia totalis/universalis lesions showing this most strongly.

The germline gives CDR1 LNHDA, CDR2 SQIVND (reference sequence). The ends were cut back, 2 bases at V and 1 base at J, with 5 bases in the middle. This CDR3 is 13 amino acids long. The receptor's source is a human donor with alopecia areata. The chain combines TRBV19 with TRBJ1-1; D gene unclear. Material: CD4+ T cells sorted from blood, obtained at week 0. The CDR3 loop reads CASSISRNTEAFF. As DNA, the CDR3 is TGTGCCAGTAGTATAAGCAGGAACACTGAAGCTTTCTTT. Full variable domain (missing parts from reference TRBV19 and TRBJ1-1): DGGITQSPKYLFRKEGQNVTLSCEQNLNHDAMYWYRQDPGQGLRLIYYSQIVNDFQKGDIAEGYSVSREKKESFPLTVTSAQKNPTAFYLCASSISRNTEAFFGQGTRLTVV.